These 6 T cell receptor beta chains came from one sample sequenced in a study of blood T cell repertoires in COVID-19. Repertoires were generated with immunoSEQ multiplex PCR, while TCRdb's copy carries only in-frame clones and drops some. The profile shows about 250,000 clones, 80% to 90% of them singletons. Sequencing input: peripheral blood. These receptors were taken from a woman aged 70-85 years with acute or convalescent COVID-19.

This chain joins TRBV4-3 and TRBJ1-4, with TRBD1 as a possible D gene (5 bases). The ends were cut back, 8 bases at V and 7 bases at J, with 14 bases in the middle. Germline CDR1 is LGHNA and CDR2 is YSLEER. CDR3 size: 13 residues. CDR3 sequence: CASGRGGGEKLFF. The CDR3 DNA follows: TGCGCCAGCGGGAGGGGTGGGGGTGAAAAACTGTTTTTT.

The chain carries TRBV2 and TRBJ2-2, with 7 bases fitting TRBD2. Germline lookup yields CDR1 SNHLY and CDR2 FYNNEI. The CDR3 extends over 14 amino acids. V dropped 0 bases and J dropped 6; count of bases not matched to a gene: 1. The DNA of the CDR3 is TGTGCCAGCAGTGAAGCGGGGAGGGCCGGGGAGCTGTTTTTT. Translating gives CASSEAGRAGELFF.

The chain carries TRBV28 and TRBJ2-2; TRBD2 agrees at 7 bases. The CDR3 is 14 residues long. The V and J ends lost 4 bases and 3 bases, in that order; junction bases with no gene match: 2. Germline-derived CDR1 and CDR2 are MDHEN and SYDVKM. The CDR3 reads CASSYLADTGELFF. As DNA, the CDR3 is TGTGCCAGCAGTTACCTAGCGGACACCGGGGAGCTGTTTTTT.

V is TRBV19 and J is TRBJ1-6; possibly TRBD1 for D (5 bases). Trimming stripped 6 bases from V and 6 bases from J, with 9 bases between. Germline V gives CDR1 LNHDA, CDR2 SQIVND (reference sequence). This CDR3 is built from 13 residues. The CDR3 sequence: CASRPGSNSPLHF. As DNA, the CDR3 is TGTGCCAGTAGACCAGGGTCTAATTCACCCCTCCACTTT. Full variable domain (missing parts from reference TRBV19 and TRBJ1-6): DGGITQSPKYLFRKEGQNVTLSCEQNLNHDAMYWYRQDPGQGLRLIYYSQIVNDFQKGDIAEGYSVSREKKESFPLTVTSAQKNPTAFYLCASRPGSNSPLHFGNGTRLTVT.

The chain uses TRBV4-3 and TRBJ2-5; D gene uncertain. The CDR3 sequence is 14 residues long. V lost 0 bases to trimming and J lost 5 bases, with 10 bases between them. CDR1 and CDR2 from the germline V gene are LGHNA and YSLEER. The CDR3: CASSQEPGWETQYF. CDR3 DNA: TGCGCCAGCAGCCAAGAGCCGGGTTGGGAGACCCAGTACTTC.

The rearrangement uses TRBV12-3 or TRBV12-4 and TRBJ1-1, with D perhaps matching TRBD1 (6 bases). This CDR3 region has 13 residues. Trimming cost V 5 bases and J 1 base, with 8 bases left between them. The CDR3 region is CASSRQANTEAFF. As DNA, the CDR3 is TGTGCCAGCAGTCGACAGGCGAACACTGAAGCTTTCTTT.